The rows below give T cell receptor beta chains drawn from one sample of a study of a mutant IDH1 vaccine in newly diagnosed glioma. Their antigens are not known. The repertoire was sequenced with immunoSEQ multiplex PCR; TCRdb's copy has only in-frame clones and lacks some. The repertoire has tens of thousands of clones, approximately 78% of them found once; the top ten carry around 5.5%. The sequencing here drew on PBMCs, taken from a glioma patient whose treatment included an IDH1 peptide vaccine. The source is a man aged 40-49 years with glioma. Both conserved end residues are part of each CDR3. The order of the fields is CDR3 DNA, CDR3 protein, clone size, J gene, V gene, D gene. A D gene is named only where the DNA matches it firmly. Rows may omit the clone size; those that give it use once, few, many or a size class.

CDR3 DNA: TGCGCCAGCTCCCAGACAGACCAGATGCGGGAAAAACTGTTTTTT
CDR3 protein: CASSQTDQMREKLFF
clone size: .
J gene: TRBJ1-4
V gene: TRBV4-1
D gene: .

CDR3 DNA: TGTGCCAGCAGCACGTGGGGATCGGGAGGTTTTCGTGGCTACACCTTC
CDR3 protein: CASSTWGSGGFRGYTF
clone size: .
J gene: TRBJ1-2
V gene: TRBV5-6
D gene: .

CDR3 DNA: TGCAGCGTTGATAGGGGAGATGGGAAGGGCTACACCTTC
CDR3 protein: CSVDRGDGKGYTF
clone size: .
J gene: TRBJ1-2
V gene: TRBV29-1
D gene: .

CDR3 DNA: TGTGCCAGCAGAGGATCCCTCGAGCAGTACTTC
CDR3 protein: CASRGSLEQYF
clone size: .
J gene: TRBJ2-7
V gene: TRBV2
D gene: .

CDR3 DNA: TGTGCCAGCAGCCTACAGAGCGGGGGTAAACTGTTTTTT
CDR3 protein: CASSLQSGGKLFF
clone size: .
J gene: TRBJ1-4
V gene: TRBV11-2
D gene: .

CDR3 DNA: TGCGCCAGCAGCTTGGCCGTGTCTAGCGGGGGGGATATCAATGAGCAGTTCTTC
CDR3 protein: CASSLAVSSGGDINEQFF
clone size: .
J gene: TRBJ2-1
V gene: TRBV5-1
D gene: TRBD2

CDR3 DNA: TGTGCCAGCAGTTACCACGTAATGGGCGGGAACTATGGCTACACCTTC
CDR3 protein: CASSYHVMGGNYGYTF
clone size: .
J gene: TRBJ1-2
V gene: TRBV6-5
D gene: .

CDR3 DNA: TGCGCCAGCAGAGACACCTCGGGCACCGGGGAGCTGTTTTTT
CDR3 protein: CASRDTSGTGELFF
clone size: .
J gene: TRBJ2-2
V gene: TRBV10-1
D gene: .

CDR3 DNA: TGTGCCAGTAGTATCGGGACAGGGGGATACAATGAGCAGTTCTTC
CDR3 protein: CASSIGTGGYNEQFF
clone size: few
J gene: TRBJ2-1
V gene: TRBV19
D gene: TRBD1

CDR3 DNA: TGTGCCAGCAGCCGCTGGACAGGGGCAGGCCGGCCCCAGCATTTT
CDR3 protein: CASSRWTGAGRPQHF
clone size: once
J gene: TRBJ1-5
V gene: TRBV5-6
D gene: TRBD1

CDR3 DNA: TGCGCCAGCAGCCAAGTGGGGGCGCGGAATGGCTACACCTTC
CDR3 protein: CASSQVGARNGYTF
clone size: .
J gene: TRBJ1-2
V gene: TRBV4-1
D gene: .

CDR3 DNA: TGTGCCAGCAGCTCCGGGACTTTGAACACCGGGGAGCTGTTTTTT
CDR3 protein: CASSSGTLNTGELFF
clone size: once
J gene: TRBJ2-2
V gene: TRBV7-9
D gene: .

CDR3 DNA: TGTGCCAGCAGTTACCAGGGTGGAGCCAAAAACATTCAGTACTTC
CDR3 protein: CASSYQGGAKNIQYF
clone size: .
J gene: TRBJ2-4
V gene: TRBV6-5
D gene: .

CDR3 DNA: TGTGCCTGGAGTGTAGGACCTCGAGAAAGGGCCTATGGCTACACCTTC
CDR3 protein: CAWSVGPRERAYGYTF
clone size: .
J gene: TRBJ1-2
V gene: TRBV30
D gene: .

CDR3 DNA: TGCGCCAGCAGCCCATCGACTAGCGCCTACGAGCAGTACTTC
CDR3 protein: CASSPSTSAYEQYF
clone size: once
J gene: TRBJ2-7
V gene: TRBV4-1
D gene: TRBD2

CDR3 DNA: TGTGCCAGCAGCCAAGCCGACTCCGATGGCTACACCTTC
CDR3 protein: CASSQADSDGYTF
clone size: once
J gene: TRBJ1-2
V gene: TRBV4-2
D gene: .

CDR3 DNA: TGTGCCAGCACCAAAGGCCGGGACAGGGTTGTTGAGCAGTACTTC
CDR3 protein: CASTKGRDRVVEQYF
clone size: .
J gene: TRBJ2-7
V gene: TRBV6-5
D gene: TRBD1

CDR3 DNA: TGTGCCATCGGGTCAGGACAGGGGTCGGGCTACACCTTC
CDR3 protein: CAIGSGQGSGYTF
clone size: .
J gene: TRBJ1-2
V gene: TRBV10-3
D gene: TRBD1